The 26 T cell receptor beta chains below all came from one sample that was sequenced in a study of cytomegalovirus exposure and HLA in healthy donors. Measured with immunoSEQ multiplex PCR; TCRdb has only the in-frame clones, and not every one. This sample has about 160,000 clones, with more than 70% found just once. The sequencing input was PBMCs. Receptor source: a man younger than 30 in good health and CMV-seronegative.

This clone showed up just once. This chain links TRBV5-1 with TRBJ2-5; unclear D gene. Germline loops: CDR1 SGHRS, CDR2 YFSETQ. V lost 4 bases to trimming and J lost 1 base, with 11 bases between them. This CDR3 has 14 residues. The CDR3: CASSRGGTQETQYF. CDR3 coding DNA: TGCGCCAGCAGCCGAGGTGGAACCCAAGAGACCCAGTACTTC. The full variable domain, with the rest looked up from reference TRBV5-1 and TRBJ2-5, is KAGVTQTPRYLIKTRGQQVTLSCSPISGHRSVSWYQQTPGQGLQFLFEYFSETQRNKGNFPGRFSGRQFSNSRSEMNVSTLELGDSALYLCASSRGGTQETQYFGPGTRLLVL.

This chain joins TRBV5-1 and TRBJ2-4; TRBD1 matches 7 bases. Germline V gives CDR1 SGHRS, CDR2 YFSETQ. CDR3 size: 18 residues. V shed 0 bases and J 1 base; nucleotides not matched to a gene: 10. The DNA of the CDR3 is TGCGCCAGCAGCTTGGAGGGGGCAAGGGGCTGGGCCAAAAACATTCAGTACTTC. It encodes CASSLEGARGWAKNIQYF.

This clone was found once. The chain employs TRBV5-1 and TRBJ2-7; 8 bases map to TRBD2. This CDR3 has 15 amino acids. V shed 3 bases, J shed 4 bases, and the junction held 9 bases outside the gene matches. CDR1 and CDR2 (germline): SGHRS, YFSETQ. The CDR3 coding sequence is TGCGCCAGCAGCTCACGAGCGGGAGTCGGATACGAGCAGTACTTC. Translating gives CASSSRAGVGYEQYF.

The genes are TRBV5-1 and TRBJ2-1; 8 bases are shared with TRBD2. With V trimmed by 0 bases and J by 3 bases, 2 bases remained unmatched. This CDR3 is 15 amino acids long. Germline CDR1 reads SGHRS; CDR2 reads YFSETQ. The CDR3 sequence is CASSLESGGYNEQFF. CDR3 nucleotides: TGCGCCAGCAGCTTGGAAAGCGGGGGCTACAATGAGCAGTTCTTC.

The chain combines TRBV4-1 with TRBJ2-3; 8 bases agree with TRBD2. Germline CDR1 reads MGHRA; CDR2 reads YSYEKL. The V segment lost 0 bases and the J segment 2 bases; nucleotides outside the gene matches: 7. There are 17 residues in the CDR3. The CDR3: CASSQDLTAGDTDTQYF. CDR3 nucleotide sequence: TGCGCCAGCAGCCAAGATCTAACAGCGGGGGACACAGATACGCAGTATTTT.

The chain is built from TRBV27 and TRBJ2-1; 9 bases fit TRBD2. The CDR3 runs to 15 residues. Germline CDR1 reads MNHEY; CDR2 reads SMNVEV (reference sequence). Trimming cost V 6 bases and J 4 bases; bases outside gene matches: 7. The CDR3 region is CASRHSGGDYNEQFF. Written as DNA, the CDR3 is TGTGCCAGCAGGCATAGCGGGGGAGATTACAATGAGCAGTTCTTC.

The chain combines TRBV7-9 with TRBJ2-3; no clear D. The germline gives CDR1 SEHNR, CDR2 FQNEAQ (reference sequence). The CDR3 spans 14 residues. Trimming took off 5 bases at V and 2 bases at J, with 11 bases between the two ends. This CDR3 reads CASSREAITDTQYF. CDR3 bases: TGTGCCAGCAGCCGCGAGGCGATCACAGATACGCAGTATTTT.

This chain joins TRBV28 and TRBJ2-7, with 7 bases lining up with TRBD2. The CDR3 is made up of 13 amino acids. CDR1 MDHEN and CDR2 SYDVKM come from the germline V gene. The junction had 5 bases not matched to a gene; V was cut back by 3 bases and J by 6 bases. The CDR3 loop reads CASSFPGGVEQYF. In DNA, the CDR3 is TGTGCCAGCAGTTTCCCTGGGGGGGTCGAGCAGTACTTC.

This clone occurred a few times. The chain couples TRBV7-9 to TRBJ2-7; TRBD2 matches 12 bases. With V trimmed by 4 bases and J by 0 bases, 4 bases remained unmatched. Germline V gives CDR1 SEHNR, CDR2 FQNEAQ (reference sequence). There are 16 residues in the CDR3. CDR3 protein: CASSSVGLAGSYEQYF. In DNA form, the CDR3 reads TGTGCCAGCAGCTCAGTGGGACTAGCGGGCTCCTACGAGCAGTACTTC. The full variable domain, its missing parts supplied by reference TRBV7-9 and TRBJ2-7, is DTGVSQNPRHKITKRGQNVTFRCDPISEHNRLYWYRQTLGQGPEFLTYFQNEAQLEKSRLLSDRFSAERPKGSFSTLEIQRTEQGDSAMYLCASSSVGLAGSYEQYFGPGTRLTVT.

This clone was found a few times. The CDR3 is CASSRYGQGSYEQYV. The CDR3 coding sequence is TGTGCCAGCAGCCGCTATGGACAGGGGAGCTACGAGCAGTACGTC. The rearrangement uses TRBV5-4 and TRBJ2-7, with TRBD1 matching 9 bases. Per the germline V gene, CDR1 is SGHNT and CDR2 is YYREEE (reference sequence). V gave up 4 bases and J gave up 3 bases; unmatched junction bases: 8. The CDR3 loop spans 15 amino acids.

J is TRBJ2-4 and V is TRBV27, with 8 positions matching TRBD1. Germline V gene sequence: CDR1 MNHEY, CDR2 SMNVEV (reference sequence). The V gene end was trimmed by 5 bases and the J gene end by 0 bases; junction bases not matched to a gene: 12. This CDR3 is built from 18 residues. CDR3 amino acids: CASSLMGQDALAKNIQYF. As DNA, the CDR3 is TGTGCCAGCAGTCTAATGGGACAGGACGCTCTAGCCAAAAACATTCAGTACTTC.

V gene TRBV5-1 combines with J gene TRBJ2-3; 7 nucleotides match TRBD1. Germline assignment: CDR1 SGHRS and CDR2 YFSETQ. Trimming at V came to 4 bases and at J to 10 bases, leaving 18 bases not matched to a gene. The CDR3 covers 16 residues. The CDR3 loop reads CASSGPGTAADEPQYF. The CDR3 nucleotides are TGCGCCAGCAGCGGGCCCGGGACAGCCGCGGATGAACCGCAGTATTTT.

This chain joins TRBV4-2 and TRBJ2-7, with 15 bases aligning to TRBD2. The germline V gene encodes CDR1 LGHNA and CDR2 YNFKEQ. V lost 0 bases to trimming and J lost 2 bases; unmatched junction nucleotides: 8. The CDR3 sequence is 19 residues long. The CDR3 bases are TGTGCCAGCAGCCAAGACGGGACTAGCGGGAGGCGTCTAACCTACGAGCAGTACTTC. This codes for CASSQDGTSGRRLTYEQYF.

V is TRBV7-2 and J is TRBJ2-7, with 8 positions matching TRBD1. The V and J ends lost 5 bases and 3 bases, in that order; junction bases with no gene match: 9. The CDR3 contains 15 residues. Looked up from germline, CDR1 is SGHTA and CDR2 is FQGNSA. The CDR3 is CASSPRQGRGYEQYV. CDR3 sequence (DNA): TGTGCCAGCAGCCCAAGACAGGGGCGAGGCTACGAGCAGTACGTC.

The chain has TRBV10-3 and TRBJ1-5; possibly TRBD1 for D (5 bases). V was clipped by 2 bases and J by 3 bases, with 11 bases between them. From germline, CDR1 is ENHRY and CDR2 SYGVKD. CDR3 length: 15 residues. CDR3 coding DNA: TGTGCCATCAGTGAGCAGGGAGGATCCAATCAGCCCCAGCATTTT. Residues: CAISEQGGSNQPQHF.

J is TRBJ1-2 and V is TRBV19; D is unclear. The CDR3 has 13 amino acids. Trimming stripped 3 bases from V and 5 bases from J, with 10 bases between. CDR1 is LNHDA and CDR2 is SQIVND in the germline V gene (reference sequence). The CDR3 here is CASSMDRDYGYTF. As DNA, the CDR3 is TGTGCCAGTAGTATGGACCGGGATTATGGCTACACCTTC.

This clone was seen a few times. This rearrangement joins TRBV25-1 to TRBJ1-5; 7 bases fit TRBD1. The V and J ends lost 7 bases and 7 bases, in that order; junction bases with no gene match: 16. The CDR3 runs to 16 residues. CDR1 and CDR2 (germline): MGHDK, SYGVNS. CDR3 bases: TGTGCCAGCACCGAGGGTCAGACAGGGTTTGGACAGCCCCAGCATTTT. Protein sequence: CASTEGQTGFGQPQHF.

In this sample, this clone turned up once. The chain has TRBV19 and TRBJ2-4; maybe TRBD2 (7 bases). The germline V gene encodes CDR1 LNHDA and CDR2 SQIVND (reference sequence). With 10 bases removed from V and 8 bases from J, the gap between germline ends came to 18 bases. CDR3 length: 13 amino acids. CDR3 nucleotides: TGTGCCACTCAAAAAGGGGGAGGGGACATTCAGTACTTC. Translating gives CATQKGGGDIQYF. Drawing the rest from reference TRBV19 and TRBJ2-4, the complete variable domain is DGGITQSPKYLFRKEGQNVTLSCEQNLNHDAMYWYRQDPGQGLRLIYYSQIVNDFQKGDIAEGYSVSREKKESFPLTVTSAQKNPTAFYLCATQKGGGDIQYFGAGTRLSVL.

The V and J genes are TRBV7-9 and TRBJ1-2, with no clear D. Germline loops: CDR1 SEHNR, CDR2 FQNEAQ (reference sequence). The V and J ends lost 7 bases and 2 bases respectively, with 11 bases between them. The CDR3 covers 13 residues. The CDR3 DNA is TGTGCCAGCAAAGTGGAGTCAAACTATGGCTACACCTTC. This gives the protein CASKVESNYGYTF.

The V call is TRBV6-1, the J call TRBJ1-4; TRBD1 matches at 9 bases. Germline V gives CDR1 MNHNS, CDR2 SASEGT. With 4 bases clipped from V and 9 bases from J, the junction kept 15 bases outside the gene matches. This CDR3 region has 17 residues. This CDR3 reads CASSVPQTGTGKQKLFF. The DNA for the CDR3 is TGTGCCAGCAGTGTTCCCCAGACCGGGACAGGGAAGCAAAAACTGTTTTTT.

The chain links TRBV2 to TRBJ1-2; no reliable D call. Germline assignment: CDR1 SNHLY and CDR2 FYNNEI. The CDR3 consists of 14 residues. V was cut by 8 bases and J by 5 bases, with 18 bases left in between. CDR3 loop: CASGERTPGYGYTF. CDR3 bases: TGTGCCAGCGGGGAAAGAACCCCGGGATATGGCTACACCTTC.

V and J are TRBV1 and TRBJ2-5; TRBD2 is the table's D call, not checked against the DNA. TRBV1 counts as a pseudogene. This CDR3 is built from 14 residues. In DNA, the CDR3 is TGCACCAGCAGCCAACTAGCGGGGGAAGAGACCCAGTACTTC. This sequence encodes CTSSQLAGEETQYF.

The V and J genes are TRBV5-1 and TRBJ2-5; TRBD2 agrees at 7 bases. CDR1 is SGHRS and CDR2 is YFSETQ in the germline V gene. This CDR3 has 15 amino acids. J gave up 5 bases and V 3 bases, and 10 bases lay outside the gene matches. The CDR3 DNA sequence: TGCGCCAGCAGCTCTAGCGGACGGAGGGATGAGACCCAGTACTTC. It yields the protein CASSSSGRRDETQYF. Variable domain in full (rest from reference TRBV5-1 and TRBJ2-5): KAGVTQTPRYLIKTRGQQVTLSCSPISGHRSVSWYQQTPGQGLQFLFEYFSETQRNKGNFPGRFSGRQFSNSRSEMNVSTLELGDSALYLCASSSSGRRDETQYFGPGTRLLVL.

The chain joins TRBV11-2 to TRBJ2-1; D gene unclear. The germline V gene encodes CDR1 SGHAT and CDR2 FQNNGV. The CDR3 loop spans 13 amino acids. The V and J ends lost 4 bases and 5 bases respectively, with 9 bases between them. Here the CDR3 reads CASSSPANNEQFF. CDR3 DNA sequence: TGTGCCAGCAGCTCCCCAGCGAACAATGAGCAGTTCTTC. Full variable domain (outside the CDR3, taken from reference TRBV11-2 and TRBJ2-1): EAGVAQSPRYKIIEKRQSVAFWCNPISGHATLYWYQQILGQGPKLLIQFQNNGVVDDSQLPKDRFSAERLKGVDSTLKIQPAKLEDSAVYLCASSSPANNEQFFGPGTRLTVL.

The sample holds a few counts of this clone. This sample also contains other DNA sequences that code for the same CDR3. V usage is TRBV2 and J usage is TRBJ1-2; D not resolved. The germline gives CDR1 SNHLY, CDR2 FYNNEI. This CDR3 spans 12 amino acids. Trimming took 6 bases from V and 2 from J, leaving 7 bases between them. CDR3 in DNA: TGTGCCAGCAGCTCCGAGAACTATGGCTACACCTTC. Translated: CASSSENYGYTF. The full variable domain, its missing parts supplied by reference TRBV2 and TRBJ1-2, is EPEVTQTPSHQVTQMGQEVILRCVPISNHLYFYWYRQILGQKVEFLVSFYNNEISEKSEIFDDQFSVERPDGSNFTLKIRSTKLEDSAMYFCASSSENYGYTFGSGTRLTVV.

The gene calls are TRBV5-1 and TRBJ2-5, with TRBD2 identical over 12 bases. V dropped 3 bases and J dropped 4; count of bases not matched to a gene: 7. Germline CDR1 is SGHRS and CDR2 is YFSETQ. This CDR3 has 16 residues. As DNA, the CDR3 is TGCGCCAGCAGCTATCTAGCGGGGGGGCGTCGAGAGACCCAGTACTTC. Its protein is CASSYLAGGRRETQYF.